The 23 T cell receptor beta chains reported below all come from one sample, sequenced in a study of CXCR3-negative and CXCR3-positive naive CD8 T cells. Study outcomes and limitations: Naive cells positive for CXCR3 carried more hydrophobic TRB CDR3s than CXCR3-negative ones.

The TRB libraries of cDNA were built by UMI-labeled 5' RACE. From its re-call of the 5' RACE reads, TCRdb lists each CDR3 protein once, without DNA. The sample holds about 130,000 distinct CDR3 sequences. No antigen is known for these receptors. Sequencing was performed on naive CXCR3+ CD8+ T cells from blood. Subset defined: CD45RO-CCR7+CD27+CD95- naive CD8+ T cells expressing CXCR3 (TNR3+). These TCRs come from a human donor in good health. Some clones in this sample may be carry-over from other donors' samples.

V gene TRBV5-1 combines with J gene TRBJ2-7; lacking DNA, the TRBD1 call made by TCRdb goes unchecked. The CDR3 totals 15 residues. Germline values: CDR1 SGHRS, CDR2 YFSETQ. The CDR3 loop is CASSLAHRGIYEQYF.

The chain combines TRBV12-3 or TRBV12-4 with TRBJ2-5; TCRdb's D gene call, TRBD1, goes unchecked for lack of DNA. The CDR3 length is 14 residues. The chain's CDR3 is CASSFSGSRGTQYF.

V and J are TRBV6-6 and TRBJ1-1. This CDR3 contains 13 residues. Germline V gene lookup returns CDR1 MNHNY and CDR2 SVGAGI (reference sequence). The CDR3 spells CASSYVENTEAFF.

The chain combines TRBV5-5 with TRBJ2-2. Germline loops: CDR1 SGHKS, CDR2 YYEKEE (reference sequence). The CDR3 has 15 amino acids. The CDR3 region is CASSLELGNTGELFF. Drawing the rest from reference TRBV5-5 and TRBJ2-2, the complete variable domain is DAGVTQSPTHLIKTRGQQVTLRCSPISGHKSVSWYQQVLGQGPQFIFQYYEKEERGRGNFPDRFSARQFPNYSSELNVNALLLGDSALYLCASSLELGNTGELFFGEGSRLTVL.

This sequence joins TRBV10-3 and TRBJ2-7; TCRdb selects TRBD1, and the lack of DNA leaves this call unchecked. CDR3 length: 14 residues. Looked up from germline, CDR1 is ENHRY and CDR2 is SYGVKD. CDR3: CATALGGATYEQYF.

The CDR3 sequence is CASRSGIEQFF. The chain couples TRBV6-6 to TRBJ2-1; the TRBD1 assignment by TCRdb is unverifiable without DNA. CDR1 is MNHNY and CDR2 is SVGAGI in the germline V gene (reference sequence). The CDR3 runs 11 residues.

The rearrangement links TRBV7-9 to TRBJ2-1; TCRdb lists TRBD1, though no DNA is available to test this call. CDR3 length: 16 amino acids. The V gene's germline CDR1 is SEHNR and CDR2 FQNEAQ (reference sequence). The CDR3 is CASSYPRPGQTNEQFF.

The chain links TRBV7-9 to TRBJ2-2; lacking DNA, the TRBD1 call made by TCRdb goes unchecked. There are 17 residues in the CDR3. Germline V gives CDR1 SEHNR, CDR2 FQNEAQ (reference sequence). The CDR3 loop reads CASSLGQDLMNTGELFF.

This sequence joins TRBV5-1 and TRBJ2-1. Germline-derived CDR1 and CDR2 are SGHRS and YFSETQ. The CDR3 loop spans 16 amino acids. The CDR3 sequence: CASSLGVRGSYNEQFF.

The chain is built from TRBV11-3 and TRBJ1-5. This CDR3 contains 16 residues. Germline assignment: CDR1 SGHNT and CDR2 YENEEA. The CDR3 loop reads CASSLDGFLGNQPQHF.

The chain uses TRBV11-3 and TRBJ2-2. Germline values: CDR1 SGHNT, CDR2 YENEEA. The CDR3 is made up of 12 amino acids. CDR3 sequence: CASSLEVGELFF.

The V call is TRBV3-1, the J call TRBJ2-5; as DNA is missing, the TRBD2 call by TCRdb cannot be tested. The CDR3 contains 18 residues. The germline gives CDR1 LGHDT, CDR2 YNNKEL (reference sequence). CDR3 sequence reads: CASSQDSPGPAGQETQYF.

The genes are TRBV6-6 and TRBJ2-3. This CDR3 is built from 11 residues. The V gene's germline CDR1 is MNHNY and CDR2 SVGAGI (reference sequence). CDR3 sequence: CAGKTTDTRYF.

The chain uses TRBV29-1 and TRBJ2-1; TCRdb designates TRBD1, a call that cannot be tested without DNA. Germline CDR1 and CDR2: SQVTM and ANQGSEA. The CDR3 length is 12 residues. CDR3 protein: CSAAQGGNEQFF.

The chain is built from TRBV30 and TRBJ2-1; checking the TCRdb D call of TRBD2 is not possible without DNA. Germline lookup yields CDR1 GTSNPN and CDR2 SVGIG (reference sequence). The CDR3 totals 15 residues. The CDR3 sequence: CAWSKDIPGNNEQFF.

The CDR3 protein is CASRPGTAETQYF. V usage is TRBV12-3 or TRBV12-4 and J usage is TRBJ2-5; without DNA, the TCRdb call of TRBD1 cannot be checked. The CDR3 contains 13 residues.

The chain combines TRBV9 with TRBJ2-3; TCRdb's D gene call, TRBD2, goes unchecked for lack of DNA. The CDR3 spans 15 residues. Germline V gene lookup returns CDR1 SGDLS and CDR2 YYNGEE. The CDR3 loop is CASSEGVSGSDTQYF.

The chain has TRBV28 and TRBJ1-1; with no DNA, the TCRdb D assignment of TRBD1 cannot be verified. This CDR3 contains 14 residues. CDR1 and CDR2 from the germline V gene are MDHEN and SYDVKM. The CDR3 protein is CASSLPRVGTEAFF.

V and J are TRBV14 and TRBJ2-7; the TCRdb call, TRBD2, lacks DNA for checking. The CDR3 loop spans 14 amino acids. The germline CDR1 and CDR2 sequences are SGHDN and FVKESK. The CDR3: CASSPLAGAYEQYF. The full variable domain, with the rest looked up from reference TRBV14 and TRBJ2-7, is EAGVTQFPSHSVIEKGQTVTLRCDPISGHDNLYWYRRVMGKEIKFLLHFVKESKQDESGMPNNRFLAERTGGTYSTLKVQPAELEDSGVYFCASSPLAGAYEQYFGPGTRLTVT.

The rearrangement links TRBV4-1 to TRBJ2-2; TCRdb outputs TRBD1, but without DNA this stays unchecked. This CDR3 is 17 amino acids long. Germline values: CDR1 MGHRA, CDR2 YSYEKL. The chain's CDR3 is CASSQVEGGAGTGELFF.

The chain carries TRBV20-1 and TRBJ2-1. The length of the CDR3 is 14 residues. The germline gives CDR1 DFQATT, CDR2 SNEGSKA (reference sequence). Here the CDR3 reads CSARNYRENNEQFF.

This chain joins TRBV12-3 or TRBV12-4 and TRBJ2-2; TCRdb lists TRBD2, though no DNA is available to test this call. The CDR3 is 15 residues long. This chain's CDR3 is CASSLSGRRTGELFF.

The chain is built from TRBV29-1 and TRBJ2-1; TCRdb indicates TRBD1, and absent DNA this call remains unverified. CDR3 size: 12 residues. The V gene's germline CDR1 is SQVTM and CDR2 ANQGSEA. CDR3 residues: CSVDEERAEQFF.